The 15 T cell receptor beta chains below all came from one sample that was sequenced in a study of blood T cell repertoires in COVID-19. Clones were sequenced by immunoSEQ multiplex PCR, and TCRdb holds only the in-frame ones, with some missing. The sample lists hundreds of thousands of clones; 80% to 90% were seen once. The sequenced sample was peripheral blood. The receptors originated from a woman aged 55 to 70 with COVID-19, enrolled during active disease.

V is TRBV19 and J is TRBJ2-2, with 9 bases that match TRBD2. In germline, CDR1 is LNHDA, CDR2 SQIVND (reference sequence). V dropped 7 bases and J dropped 6; count of bases not matched to a gene: 15. CDR3 length equals 17 residues. The chain's CDR3 is CASTDTGFGGGAGELFF. The CDR3 DNA follows: TGTGCCAGTACCGATACGGGGTTCGGCGGGGGGGCCGGGGAGCTGTTTTTT.

V is TRBV28 and J is TRBJ1-6; the D is unclear. The CDR3 spans 16 residues. Between the trimmed V and J ends, which lost 4 bases and 0 bases, there was a span of 10 bases. Germline CDR1 is MDHEN and CDR2 is SYDVKM. The CDR3 DNA reads as TGTGCCAGCAGTTCCCCCGAGAGCTCCTATAATTCACCCCTCCACTTT. Protein: CASSSPESSYNSPLHF.

V usage is TRBV5-5 and J usage is TRBJ1-2, with 7 bases aligning to TRBD1. The germline gives CDR1 SGHKS, CDR2 YYEKEE (reference sequence). The CDR3 is made up of 15 amino acids. V gave up 0 bases and J gave up 4 bases; unmatched junction bases: 6. The CDR3 protein is CASSLAQGVFYGYTF. The DNA for the CDR3 is TGTGCCAGCAGCTTGGCTCAGGGGGTCTTCTATGGCTACACCTTC. The full variable domain, completed using reference TRBV5-5 and TRBJ1-2, is DAGVTQSPTHLIKTRGQQVTLRCSPISGHKSVSWYQQVLGQGPQFIFQYYEKEERGRGNFPDRFSARQFPNYSSELNVNALLLGDSALYLCASSLAQGVFYGYTFGSGTRLTVV.

The gene calls are TRBV19 and TRBJ2-5, with TRBD1 matching 7 bases. Losses at the gene ends were 3 bases for V and 5 bases for J; bases not matched to a gene: 6. This CDR3 spans 14 amino acids. Looked up from germline, CDR1 is LNHDA and CDR2 is SQIVND (reference sequence). The CDR3 loop is CASSMTGPRETQYF. Here the CDR3 DNA reads TGTGCCAGTAGTATGACAGGGCCGCGGGAGACCCAGTACTTC. Together with reference TRBV19 and TRBJ2-5, the CDR3 gives the full variable domain: DGGITQSPKYLFRKEGQNVTLSCEQNLNHDAMYWYRQDPGQGLRLIYYSQIVNDFQKGDIAEGYSVSREKKESFPLTVTSAQKNPTAFYLCASSMTGPRETQYFGPGTRLLVL.

The chain links TRBV24-1 to TRBJ1-5; 7 bases align to TRBD1. CDR1 is KGHDR and CDR2 is SFDVKD in the germline V gene. With 3 bases clipped from V and 2 bases from J, the junction kept 6 bases outside the gene matches. The CDR3 is made up of 16 amino acids. The CDR3 bases are TGTGCCACCAGTGATCTCAGGGGGACTGGCAATCAGCCCCAGCATTTT. Its protein is CATSDLRGTGNQPQHF.

The chain employs TRBV3-1 (or the pseudogene TRBV3-2) and TRBJ2-3; 8 bases align to TRBD2. Per the germline V gene, CDR1 is LGHDT and CDR2 is YNNKEL (reference sequence). The CDR3 consists of 16 residues. Trimming cost V 0 bases and J 7 bases; bases outside gene matches: 9. The DNA of the CDR3 is TGTGCCAGCAGCCAAGAGGTCAGCGGGGGTCGGAATACGCAGTATTTT. Protein: CASSQEVSGGRNTQYF.

V and J are TRBV2 and TRBJ2-6; no definite D call. This CDR3 region has 14 residues. V was pared by 7 bases and J by 0 bases, with 7 bases between. The germline CDR1 and CDR2 sequences are SNHLY and FYNNEI. CDR3 protein: CASTLSSGANVLTF. In DNA, the CDR3 is TGTGCCAGCACCCTTTCCTCTGGGGCCAACGTCCTGACTTTC.

The chain carries TRBV2 and TRBJ1-1; 7 bases match TRBD1. Germline V gene data show CDR1 as SNHLY and CDR2 as FYNNEI. This CDR3 is built from 12 residues. The trim removed 6 bases at V and 5 bases at J, leaving 3 bases unmatched. In DNA form, the CDR3 reads TGTGCCAGCAGCCAGGGGGGTACTGAAGCTTTCTTT. Amino acids: CASSQGGTEAFF.

The chain is built from TRBV6-5 and TRBJ1-4, with 8 positions matching TRBD1. With 2 bases clipped from V and 6 bases from J, the junction kept 2 bases outside the gene matches. CDR1 is MNHEY, CDR2 SVGAGI, per germline. CDR3 length: 14 amino acids. CDR3 DNA: TGTGCCAGCAGTTACGGACAGGGATATGAAAAACTGTTTTTT. This gives the protein CASSYGQGYEKLFF.

The rearrangement joins TRBV6-1 to TRBJ1-2; possible D gene TRBD1, 6 bases. V was trimmed by 2 bases and J by 4 bases, leaving 11 bases between them. The length of the CDR3 is 14 residues. In germline, CDR1 is MNHNS, CDR2 SASEGT. CDR3 protein: CASSEPTGSYGYTF. DNA of the CDR3: TGTGCCAGCAGTGAACCTACAGGGTCCTATGGCTACACCTTC.

V is TRBV23-1 and J is TRBJ1-2, with TRBD1 as a possible D gene (6 bases). TRBV23-1 is an ORF for which the function is uncertain. V dropped 6 bases and J dropped 5 bases, with 19 bases sitting between them. The CDR3 covers 15 residues. CDR3 bases: TGCGCCAGCAGCCCAAAATTGGACAGAGATTATGGCTACACCTTC. Encoded protein: CASSPKLDRDYGYTF.

The J gene is TRBJ2-3, the V gene TRBV30; 8 bases align to TRBD1. V shed 4 bases and J 6 bases; nucleotides not matched to a gene: 12. CDR3 length: 15 residues. Germline CDR1 and CDR2: GTSNPN and SVGIG (reference sequence). The CDR3 here is CAWKRPGQVGDTQYF. In DNA form, the CDR3 reads TGTGCCTGGAAAAGACCGGGACAGGTTGGCGATACGCAGTATTTT.

J is TRBJ1-1 and V is TRBV6-5; a possible D gene is TRBD1 (6 bases). V was clipped by 6 bases and J by 5 bases, with 10 bases between them. The CDR3 runs 12 residues. Germline CDR1 and CDR2: MNHEY and SVGAGI. CDR3 protein: CASRLQGTEAFF. As DNA, the CDR3 is TGTGCCAGCAGGTTACAGGGAACTGAAGCTTTCTTT.

This chain connects TRBV7-8 to TRBJ1-4, with D hard to call. This CDR3 has 16 amino acids. Germline CDR1 SGHVS, CDR2 FQNEAQ. Trimming took 1 base from V and 0 from J, leaving 9 bases between them. CDR3 region: CASSLVGPATNEKLFF. In DNA, the CDR3 is TGTGCCAGCAGCTTAGTCGGTCCTGCAACTAATGAAAAACTGTTTTTT.

The gene calls are TRBV7-9 and TRBJ2-1; 8 bases match TRBD2. The trim removed 1 base at V and 2 bases at J, leaving 1 base unmatched. Per germline, CDR1 SEHNR and CDR2 FQNEAQ (reference sequence). There are 15 residues in the CDR3. CDR3 region: CASSLETSAYNEQFF. CDR3 coding DNA: TGTGCCAGCAGCTTAGAGACTAGCGCCTACAATGAGCAGTTCTTC.